This T cell receptor (beta chain) was sequenced for a study of cytomegalovirus exposure and HLA in healthy donors. Whole-study results and caveats: When presence/absence was analysed, sequencing depth was taken to be roughly uniform across donors. Confirmation was obtained in vitro that a few CMV-associated chains are specific for CMV antigens.

Vbeta (60) and Jbeta (13) primers were used in the PCR. Authors' processing steps: Later analysis identified tens of millions of unique TCR beta chains, 8.5 million to 13 million shared. Sequenced by immunoSEQ multiplex PCR; TCRdb stores in-frame clones only, minus some. The V and J calls and clone size were taken over from that table, and D and trimming were inferred from the DNA. The sample shows fewer than 200,000 clones, about 81% of them seen only once. Details on this clone: What it recognizes is unknown.

The sample consisted of PBMCs. The TCR comes from a woman between 18 and 30 years old in good health and CMV-seronegative.

This chain's CDR3 is CASSLAGARDTQYF. The CDR3, as DNA: TGCGCCAGCAGCTTGGCAGGGGCGCGGGATACGCAGTATTTT. The chain carries TRBV5-1 and TRBJ2-3; the D gene is possibly TRBD1 (6 bases). V lost 0 bases and J 6 bases, leaving 11 bases between the germline ends. The CDR3 runs 14 residues. CDR1 and CDR2 from the germline V gene are SGHRS and YFSETQ.